This record concerns one T cell receptor (beta chain) sequence. The data are from a study of blood T cell repertoires in COVID-19. Study context: Samples representing acute and convalescent COVID-19 were sourced from the United States, Italy and Spain.

Assay: immunoSEQ multiplex PCR; the TCRdb copy retains only in-frame clones and omits some. The repertoire holds 300,000 to 400,000 clones, with about 90% as singletons. This CDR3 is 16 amino acids long. V lost 3 bases and J lost 3, with 16 bases in between. The V gene's germline CDR1 is SGDLS and CDR2 YYNGEE. This TCR came from a woman aged 18-30 years who had recovered from COVID-19. This chain joins TRBV9 and TRBJ1-3; D possibly corresponds to TRBD1 (5 bases). Sequencing input: peripheral blood. CDR3 nucleotides: TGTGCCAGCAGCGCAAACCCCAGGGTCGGTGGAAACACCATATATTTT. Translating gives CASSANPRVGGNTIYF.